A single sample gave rise to the 17 T cell receptor beta chains below, sequenced in a study of early T cells in non-severe SARS-CoV-2 infection. One entry per CDR3 protein, called by TCRdb with MiXCR from the 5' RACE reads. The table records around 99,000 distinct CDR3 sequences, approximately 16% of them present only once. The material sequenced was whole blood, taken at baseline. The source of these receptors is an adult who was a healthcare worker with PCR-confirmed SARS-CoV-2 infection or an uninfected control (not recorded which).

This rearrangement joins TRBV5-4 to TRBJ1-6; D perhaps matches TRBD1 (6 bases). From germline, CDR1 is SGHNT and CDR2 YYREEE (reference sequence). The CDR3 contains 19 residues. V was trimmed by 5 bases and J by 0 bases, leaving 21 bases between them. CDR3 protein: CASRKLGGPEHSYNSPLHF. In DNA form, the CDR3 reads TGTGCCAGCAGGAAACTGGGGGGCCCGGAACACTCCTATAATTCACCCCTCCACTTT.

This rearrangement joins TRBV6-4 to TRBJ2-2, with TRBD1 identical over 7 bases. The germline V gene has CDR1 MRHNA and CDR2 SNTAGT. V shed 8 bases and J 3 bases; nucleotides not matched to a gene: 6. The CDR3 runs to 14 residues. DNA of the CDR3: TGTGCCAGCCGCCGGGACAGCCACACCGGGGAGCTGTTTTTT. It encodes CASRRDSHTGELFF.

This clonotype was found a few times. The chain joins TRBV6-5 to TRBJ2-6; D gene ambiguous. CDR3 size: 14 residues. Trimming removed 6 bases from V and 3 bases from J, with 9 bases in between. The germline V gene encodes CDR1 MNHEY and CDR2 SVGAGI. CDR3: CASRPSLGANVLTF. CDR3 bases: TGTGCCAGCAGGCCTTCACTTGGGGCCAACGTCCTGACTTTC.

This chain uses TRBV28 with TRBJ1-3; 7 bases agree with TRBD1. This CDR3 spans 15 amino acids. V trimming: 6 bases; J trimming: 4 bases; junction bases outside the gene matches: 9. Germline lookup yields CDR1 MDHEN and CDR2 SYDVKM. The CDR3 sequence is CASSPGTATGNTIYF. The DNA of the CDR3 is TGTGCCAGCAGCCCCGGGACAGCGACAGGAAACACCATATATTTT.

The chain joins TRBV13 to TRBJ1-2; no definite D call. CDR1 is PRHDT, CDR2 FYEKMQ, per germline (reference sequence). The V and J ends lost 5 bases and 8 bases respectively, with 21 bases between them. The CDR3 consists of 15 residues. This chain's CDR3 is CASSTRYGATPGYTF. As DNA, the CDR3 is TGTGCCAGCAGCACGCGCTACGGAGCCACCCCCGGCTACACCTTC. The full variable domain, its missing parts supplied by reference TRBV13 and TRBJ1-2, is AAGVIQSPRHLIKEKRETATLKCYPIPRHDTVYWYQQGPGQDPQFLISFYEKMQSDKGSIPDRFSAQQFSDYHSELNMSSLELGDSALYFCASSTRYGATPGYTFGSGTRLTVV.

This clonotype came up a few times. The chain uses TRBV5-1 and TRBJ2-2; 7 nucleotides agree with TRBD2. The V gene's germline CDR1 is SGHRS and CDR2 YFSETQ. This CDR3 has 20 amino acids. The V gene end was trimmed by 2 bases and the J gene end by 4 bases; junction bases not matched to a gene: 20. CDR3 in amino acids: CASSLVGLVTPRTATGELFF. The CDR3 region has the DNA TGCGCCAGCAGCTTAGTAGGACTAGTAACACCTCGAACGGCCACCGGGGAGCTGTTTTTT.

This CDR3 reads CASSLGESLYEQYF. The CDR3 DNA sequence: TGCGCCAGCAGCTTGGGAGAGTCTCTGTACGAGCAGTACTTC. The chain carries TRBV5-1 and TRBJ2-7; D gene uncertain. V lost 0 bases, J lost 4 bases, and 11 bases lay in between. The CDR3 has 14 residues. CDR1 is SGHRS and CDR2 is YFSETQ in the germline V gene.

The chain combines TRBV6-5 with TRBJ1-6; D is unclear. Trimming pared 5 bases from V and 9 bases from J, leaving 8 bases between. CDR3 size: 12 residues. Germline V gives CDR1 MNHEY, CDR2 SVGAGI. Here the CDR3 reads CASSPRGSPLHF. DNA for the CDR3: TGTGCCAGCAGTCCACGGGGTTCACCCCTCCACTTT.

In its sample, this clonotype was seen many times. The rearrangement joins TRBV24-1 to TRBJ2-2; D call uncertain. Per germline, CDR1 KGHDR and CDR2 SFDVKD. Trimming removed 10 bases from V and 0 bases from J, with 8 bases in between. The CDR3 length is 13 residues. This CDR3 reads CATGHSNTGELFF. CDR3 sequence (DNA): TGTGCCACTGGGCACTCGAACACCGGGGAGCTGTTTTTT.

V usage is TRBV20-1 and J usage is TRBJ2-7; D unclear. CDR1 and CDR2 from the germline V gene are DFQATT and SNEGSKA (reference sequence). This CDR3 contains 8 residues. CDR3 sequence (DNA): TGCAAAACCGACGAGCAGTACTTC. Its translation: CKTDEQYF.

The V and J genes are TRBV19 and TRBJ2-2; no clear D gene. CDR1 and CDR2 (germline): LNHDA, SQIVND (reference sequence). The CDR3 extends over 14 amino acids. Trimming removed 3 bases at V and 5 bases at J, with 10 bases between. For the CDR3, the DNA is TGTGCCAGTAGTATTAGTGGGTATACCGGGGAGCTGTTTTTT. Its protein is CASSISGYTGELFF.

The rearrangement links TRBV12-3 or TRBV12-4 to TRBJ2-1; D possibly corresponds to TRBD1 (9 bases). The CDR3 contains 21 residues. With 6 bases removed from V and 12 bases from J, the gap between germline ends came to 42 bases. The CDR3 is CASSLTDRDRAFSGLDTVQFF. In DNA form, the CDR3 reads TGTGCCAGCAGCCTAACGGACCGGGACAGGGCGTTTTCGGGACTAGACACGGTGCAGTTCTTC.

The J gene is TRBJ2-7, the V gene TRBV6-1; no firm D call. In germline, CDR1 is MNHNS, CDR2 SASEGT. CDR3 length: 10 amino acids. V dropped 8 bases and J dropped 7 bases, with 9 bases sitting between them. The CDR3 coding sequence is TGTGCCAGCGAACTACGGGAGCAGTACTTC. It is translated as CASELREQYF.

This clonotype was picked up a small number of times. The CDR3 region has the DNA TGTGCCAGCAGCTTCGCCACAACTAGCGGGAAGCAAGAGACCCAGTACTTC. This translates into CASSFATTSGKQETQYF. The chain links TRBV7-9 to TRBJ2-5; 10 positions agree with TRBD2. This CDR3 spans 17 amino acids. Germline lookup yields CDR1 SEHNR and CDR2 FQNEAQ (reference sequence). The V gene end was trimmed by 3 bases and the J gene end by 2 bases; junction bases not matched to a gene: 9.

The V and J genes are TRBV12-5 and TRBJ2-4; 8 positions match TRBD2. After removal of 8 bases from V and 13 bases from J, the junction contained 10 bases not matched to a gene. The CDR3 runs 12 residues. Germline V CDR1 and CDR2: LGHNT, FRNRAP. CDR3 coding DNA: TGTGCTAGTTCAGAAACGGGACTAGAACAGTACTTC. Residues: CASSETGLEQYF.

This clonotype was counted between two and nine times. V usage is TRBV4-1 and J usage is TRBJ2-7; no reliable D call. The V end was cut by 0 bases, the J end by 3 bases, with 12 bases between. CDR1 MGHRA and CDR2 YSYEKL come from the germline V gene. This CDR3 has 15 residues. The CDR3 coding sequence is TGCGCCAGCAGCCAAGAACTACTCGGGTTCTACGAGCAGTACTTC. Amino acids: CASSQELLGFYEQYF.

This clonotype turned up a few times. The rearrangement links TRBV7-2 to TRBJ1-1; 9 bases map to TRBD1. Per the germline V gene, CDR1 is SGHTA and CDR2 is FQGNSA. The CDR3 runs to 14 residues. V shed 5 bases and J 4 bases; nucleotides not matched to a gene: 5. Written as DNA, the CDR3 is TGTGCCAGCAGCCGCAGACAGGGGGGCACTGAAGCTTTCTTT. Protein: CASSRRQGGTEAFF.